This TCR beta chain was recovered during a study of beta chain features in type 1 diabetes. Study-level background: Age, gender, cell numbers and subset yield matched between patients and controls. General study results and limits: Compared to healthy donors, patients appeared to have naive, central memory and Treg TCRB repertoires that were more alike. Significant though moderate, a shortening of TCRB CDR3s appeared in all four CD4+ subsets of Type 1 diabetes patients.

As regards this clone: The antigen remains undetermined.

The whole isolated RNA underwent reverse transcription, so sequencing captured expressed TCRB transcripts. Each sample of naive, central memory or regulatory T cells had, on average, approximately 4 million reads. Assay: immunoSEQ multiplex PCR; the TCRdb copy retains only in-frame clones and omits some. The sample includes under 200,000 clones, about 8.3% of them seen just once. The germline V gene encodes CDR1 SGDLS and CDR2 YYNGEE. The CDR3 has 14 amino acids. Trimming took 3 bases from V and 3 from J; bases not matched to a gene: 4. The authors took one heparinised blood draw, averaging about 116 mL, from each donor.

This sequence was found in a woman between 18 and 29 years old with type 1 diabetes. The chain uses TRBV9 and TRBJ1-2; 8 bases line up with TRBD1. Sequencing input: central memory CD4+ T cells from blood. The CDR3 DNA reads as TGTGCCAGCAGCGCAGGACAGGGCGACTATGGCTACACCTTC. Translation gives CASSAGQGDYGYTF.